Listed below are T cell receptor beta chains from one sample, sequenced in a study of cytomegalovirus exposure and HLA in healthy donors. Data came from immunoSEQ multiplex PCR; TCRdb stores just in-frame clones and leaves some out. The sample yields 150,000 to 200,000 clones, roughly 77% seen once. Sequencing used PBMCs. The source is a young woman in good health and CMV-seronegative. Both conserved end residues are part of each CDR3.

J gene,V gene,CDR3 protein
TRBJ2-3,TRBV30,CAWSTPRTGALTDTQYF
TRBJ1-2,TRBV29-1,CSVVERTPQNYGYTF
TRBJ1-4,TRBV5-1,CASSWGRGQSEKLFF
TRBJ2-1,TRBV6-5,CASSRTGTSYNEQFF
TRBJ1-5,TRBV6-1,CASSEGQGGVSNQPQHF
TRBJ1-6,TRBV5-1,CASSRDRGDHSPLHF
TRBJ1-2,TRBV28,CASSSLGGNYGYTF
TRBJ1-5,TRBV30,CAWSPGTGGQPQHF
TRBJ2-7,TRBV2,CASNQGDGGVSYEQYF
TRBJ1-2,TRBV18,CASSPSAGAYGYTF
TRBJ2-1,TRBV6-5,CASSFTRVHEQFF
TRBJ1-2,TRBV19,CASSIEASGRTDYGYTF
TRBJ1-1,TRBV25-1,CASSDPSRGLEAFF
TRBJ1-1,TRBV5-6,CASSSRGTEAFF
TRBJ1-2,TRBV6-4,CASSLTRHGKTYGYTF
TRBJ1-4,TRBV5-1,CASSFGDRGNEKLFF
TRBJ2-7,TRBV6-5,CASSSPGTSGTYEQYF
TRBJ2-7,TRBV28,CASSLDSRAHEQYF
TRBJ1-4,TRBV2,CASSGPGQLFF
TRBJ1-1,TRBV7-6,CASSARRGGNTEAFF
TRBJ1-6,TRBV19,CASSFSGTQRSPLHF
TRBJ1-5,TRBV23-1,CASSQSDTGTGSSNQPQHF
TRBJ1-5,TRBV6-5,CASSHRDREMSPQHF